This TCR beta chain was captured by sequencing in a study of tumor-infiltrating lymphocytes in primary liver carcinoma (dated by TCRdb to the late 2010s). At the level of the whole study: Four or five patients with histopathologically diagnosed primary liver carcinoma underwent surgical resection in China between 2015 and March 2016. Of the five patients, three men and two women aged 30 to 69 years, four had hepatocellular carcinoma and one had combined HCC and intrahepatic cholangiocarcinoma. Tumors of the five patients were stage T1-T3 N0M0 with maximum diameters of about 4.2 to 10 cm. Samples yielded roughly 3.65 to 7.5 million productive TCRbeta reads; read depth did not differ significantly between tissue types. Across five regions of each liver tumor, along with adjacent normal tissue and blood, the study brought together TCRbeta repertoire sequencing, expression microarrays and whole-exome sequencing. A total of roughly 35 specimens from 5 patients went through TCRbeta repertoire sequencing, namely 25 tumor regions, 5 adjacent noncancerous liver tissues and 5 peripheral blood samples. High reproducibility was observed for the technical replicate repertoires, with mean shared-clone rates approximately 0.9 and correlation coefficients above 0.95. What the work shows at the level of the full study, not this receptor alone: The top 250 clones accounted for a significantly greater share of the repertoire in tumors than in blood (p = 0.039). Pairs of tumor regions showed greater repertoire overlap (mean about 36%) than tumor-adjacent pairs (approximately 17%) or tumor-blood pairs (roughly 15%), which is consistent with antigen-driven expansion. Since the samples were bulk and unsorted, there was no way to compare CD4+ and CD8+ T cell repertoires. With just a handful of patients in the study, the authors point out that the findings should be validated in a larger study. Because sequencing covered only the TCR beta chain and unpaired alpha chains were not captured, true repertoire diversity is likely underestimated.

Blood RNA was extracted from unsorted whole blood using TRIzol reagent, and germline DNA was obtained with the DNeasy Blood & Tissue kit. At the time of sampling, the patients were treatment-naive and had chronic HBV infection. Around 4 milliliters of peripheral blood were collected into K2EDTA tubes before surgery. CDR1 is given as SGHAT and CDR2 as FQNNGV, both from the germline V gene. The CDR3 sequence holds 13 residues, the cysteine and phenylalanine included. This entry keeps only the CDR3 DNA: 39 bases, framed from base 1. Using a constant-region primer and ProtoScript II reverse transcriptase, TCRbeta-specific cDNA was reverse-transcribed from 400 to 550 ng total RNA. Three nested multiplex PCR rounds, following a slightly modified ARM-PCR procedure, were used to build the TCRbeta libraries. Multiplex TRBV1-TRBV30 forward primers and a Cbeta reverse primer were used in the first two PCR rounds, each of which was run for 10 cycles. Sample barcodes and Illumina adapters were added in a final 25-cycle PCR with Deep VentR polymerase. Before sequencing, amplicons of 200-500 bp were gel-purified using a QIAquick gel extraction kit. An Illumina HiSeq 2500 was used to sequence the TCRbeta amplicons, generating 250-bp paired-end reads. Per the authors' processing: Quality trimming of reads was performed with Trimmomatic v0.33, and paired reads were merged with FLASH v1.2.11 so that full CDR3 sequences could be recovered. V, D and J germline segments were assigned to the rearranged TCRbeta sequences using MiGEC v1.2.1b. Clonotype statistics and Shannon-Wiener diversity indices were calculated with VDJtools v1.0.0. To cut down on sampling bias, every analysis after diversity analysis relied on just the 250 most abundant clonotypes from each sample. The raw public data were reprocessed by TCRdb itself: fastp quality trimming at Q25, MiXCR clonotype calling, in-frame beta chains only. Identical CDR3 protein sequences are pooled into one entry, listed with their most common genes and DNA. These V and J calls rely on TCRdb rather than the paper's analysis. The sample table holds about 200,000 distinct CDR3 sequences, of which about 61% were seen once. Jointly, the top ten make up roughly 6.8% of the sample.

As for this clonotype: Its antigen target is currently unknown. One junction end does not reproduce the germline sequence, and a read error may be involved.

This clonotype originated in a woman in her sixties or seventies with primary liver carcinoma and hepatitis B virus infection. The source material was peripheral blood. The chain is assembled from TRBV11-2 and TRBJ1-5; the D gene cannot be named for sure. The CDR3 protein sequence reads: CASSLDRDQTQHF. In nucleotide form, the sequence is TGTGCCAGCAGCTTAGATCGAGATCAGACCCAGCATTTT.